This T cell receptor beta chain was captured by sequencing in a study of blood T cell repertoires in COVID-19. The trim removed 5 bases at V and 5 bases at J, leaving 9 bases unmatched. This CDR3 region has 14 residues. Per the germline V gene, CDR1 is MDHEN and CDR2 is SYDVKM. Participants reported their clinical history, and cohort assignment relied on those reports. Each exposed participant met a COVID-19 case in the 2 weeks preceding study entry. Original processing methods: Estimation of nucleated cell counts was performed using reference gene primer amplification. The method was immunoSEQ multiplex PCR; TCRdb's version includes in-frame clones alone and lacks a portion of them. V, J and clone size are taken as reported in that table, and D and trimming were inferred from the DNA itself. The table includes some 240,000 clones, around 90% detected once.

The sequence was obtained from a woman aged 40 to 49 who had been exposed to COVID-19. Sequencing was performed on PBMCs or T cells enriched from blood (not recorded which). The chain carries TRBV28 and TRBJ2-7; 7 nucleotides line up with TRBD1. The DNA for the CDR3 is TGTGCCAGCAGTACCGACAGGGTCTCGGACGAGCAGTACTTC. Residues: CASSTDRVSDEQYF.